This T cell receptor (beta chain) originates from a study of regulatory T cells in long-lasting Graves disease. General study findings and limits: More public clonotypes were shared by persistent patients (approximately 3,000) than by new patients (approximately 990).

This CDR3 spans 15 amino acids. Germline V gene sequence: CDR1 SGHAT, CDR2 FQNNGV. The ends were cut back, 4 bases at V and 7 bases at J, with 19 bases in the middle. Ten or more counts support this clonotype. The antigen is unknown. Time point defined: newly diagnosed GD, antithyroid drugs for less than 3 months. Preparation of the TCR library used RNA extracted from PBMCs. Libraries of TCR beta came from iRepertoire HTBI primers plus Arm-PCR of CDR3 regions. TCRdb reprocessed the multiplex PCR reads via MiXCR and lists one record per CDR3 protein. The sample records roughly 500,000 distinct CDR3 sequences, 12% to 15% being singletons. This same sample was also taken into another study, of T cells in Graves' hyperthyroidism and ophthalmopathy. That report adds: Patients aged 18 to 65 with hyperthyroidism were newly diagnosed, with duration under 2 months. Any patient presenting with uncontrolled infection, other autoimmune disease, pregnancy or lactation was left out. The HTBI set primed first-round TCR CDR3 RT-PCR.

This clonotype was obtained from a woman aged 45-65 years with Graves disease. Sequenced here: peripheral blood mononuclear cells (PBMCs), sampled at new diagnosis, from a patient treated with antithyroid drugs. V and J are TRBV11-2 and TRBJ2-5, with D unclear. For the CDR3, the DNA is TGTGCCAGCAGCTCCAATTCAGGCCTCGGTGGGACCCAGTACTTC. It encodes CASSSNSGLGGTQYF.